The 29 T cell receptor beta chains reported below all come from one sample, sequenced in a study of T cell responses to AZD1222 COVID-19 vaccine. Repertoires were generated with immunoSEQ multiplex PCR, while TCRdb's copy carries only in-frame clones and drops some. The repertoire includes approximately 57,000 clones, approximately 86% of them detected once, and 16% sits in the top ten. The starting material was peripheral blood, obtained on day 0 of AZD1222 vaccination. Receptor source: an adult in good health.

This clone was seen only once. V usage is TRBV18 and J usage is TRBJ2-2; D unclear. The CDR3 covers 12 residues. Deletions cut 3 bases from V and 8 bases from J, with 7 bases between. The germline CDR1 and CDR2 sequences are KGHSH and LQKENI. This chain's CDR3 is CASSPDIGELFF. Written as DNA, the CDR3 is TGTGCCAGCTCACCCGACATAGGGGAGCTGTTTTTT.

V usage is TRBV7-3 and J usage is TRBJ1-2; 10 bases line up with TRBD1. The CDR3 length is 15 residues. V trimming: 4 bases; J trimming: 7 bases; junction bases outside the gene matches: 9. Germline lookup yields CDR1 SGHTA and CDR2 FQGTGA. CDR3 sequence: CASSSSGTGAFGYTF. In DNA form, the CDR3 reads TGTGCCAGCAGCTCTTCCGGGACAGGGGCGTTTGGCTACACCTTC.

In its sample, this clone was seen once. The J gene is TRBJ2-7, the V gene TRBV11-3; no clear D. Trimming left V 1 base short and J 6 bases short, with 16 bases between. The CDR3 consists of 15 residues. CDR1 and CDR2 (germline): SGHNT, YENEEA. The CDR3 region has the DNA TGTGCCAGCAGCTTAGGTGGCGGCTATAAGAGCGAGCAGTACTTC. It translates to CASSLGGGYKSEQYF.

The chain recombines TRBV18 with TRBJ1-2; perhaps TRBD1 as D (5 bases). Germline lookup yields CDR1 KGHSH and CDR2 LQKENI. The V end lost 0 bases, the J end lost 3 bases, and 11 bases lay between the germline ends. The CDR3 is 15 residues long. Here the CDR3 reads CASSPPGGGDYGYTF. In DNA, the CDR3 is TGTGCCAGCTCACCACCCGGGGGAGGAGACTATGGCTACACCTTC.

This clone has only one observation. V usage is TRBV10-3 and J usage is TRBJ1-5; D might be TRBD1 (5 bases). CDR3 length: 14 residues. Trimming left V 3 bases short and J 7 bases short, with 13 bases between. Germline loops: CDR1 ENHRY, CDR2 SYGVKD. This chain's CDR3 is CAISDSKGIQPQHF. The CDR3 coding sequence is TGTGCCATCAGTGATAGTAAGGGGATCCAGCCCCAGCATTTT.

There are a few counts of this clone. V is TRBV18 and J is TRBJ2-3; the D call may be TRBD1 or TRBD2 (6 bases each). The germline CDR1 and CDR2 sequences are KGHSH and LQKENI. The CDR3 runs 19 residues. The ends were cut back, 0 bases at V and 1 base at J, with 20 bases in the middle. CDR3 loop: CASSPPGQRGFAGTDTQYF. DNA for the CDR3: TGTGCCAGCTCACCACCGGGACAACGGGGGTTCGCCGGCACAGATACGCAGTATTTT. Full variable domain (remainder filled in from reference TRBV18 and TRBJ2-3): NAGVMQNPRHLVRRRGQEARLRCSPMKGHSHVYWYRQLPEEGLKFMVYLQKENIIDESGMPKERFSAEFPKEGPSILRIQQVVRGDSAAYFCASSPPGQRGFAGTDTQYFGPGTRLTVL.

V usage is TRBV28 and J usage is TRBJ2-7; D unclear. CDR3 length equals 17 residues. V dropped 4 bases and J dropped 3 bases, with 22 bases sitting between them. Per germline, CDR1 MDHEN and CDR2 SYDVKM. Here the CDR3 DNA reads TGTGCCAGCAGTTCCTCGTGGCCGAGGTCTCGAAACTACGAGCAGTACTTC. It encodes CASSSSWPRSRNYEQYF.

The chain is built from TRBV13 and TRBJ1-1; D gene uncertain. Trimming stripped 3 bases from V and 6 bases from J, with 5 bases between. Germline lookup yields CDR1 PRHDT and CDR2 FYEKMQ (reference sequence). This CDR3 contains 11 residues. The CDR3, as DNA: TGTGCCAGCAGCTTCGGGCCTGAAGCTTTCTTT. Encoded protein: CASSFGPEAFF.

This clone was detected a few times. The chain recombines TRBV2 with TRBJ2-2, with 11 bases aligning to TRBD1. V was clipped by 6 bases and J by 8 bases; unmatched bases: 5. The CDR3 length is 14 residues. From germline, CDR1 is SNHLY and CDR2 FYNNEI. The CDR3 DNA follows: TGTGCCAGCAGGGACAGGGGGCGCCTGGGGGAGCTGTTTTTT. This translates into CASRDRGRLGELFF.

A note on this clone: Other DNA sequences in this sample translate to the same CDR3. The chain couples TRBV7-9 to TRBJ2-7; 7 bases fit TRBD1. V trimming: 0 bases; J trimming: 6 bases; junction bases outside the gene matches: 2. Germline V gene sequence: CDR1 SEHNR, CDR2 FQNEAQ (reference sequence). The CDR3 is 13 amino acids. CDR3 in DNA: TGTGCCAGCAGCTTAGCGGCAGGGGGCGAGCAGTACTTC. Translating it yields CASSLAAGGEQYF.

The rearrangement uses TRBV2 and TRBJ2-2, with TRBD2 as a possible D gene (5 bases). In germline, CDR1 is SNHLY, CDR2 FYNNEI. V lost 4 bases and J lost 3, with 30 bases in between. This CDR3 comprises 21 residues. The chain's CDR3 is CASSGHEGVFTSDIDTGELFF. The CDR3 DNA is TGTGCCAGCAGTGGACACGAGGGCGTCTTTACCTCTGATATAGACACCGGGGAGCTGTTTTTT.

This chain uses TRBV5-5 with TRBJ2-2; either TRBD1 or TRBD2 may fit D (5 bases each). The V end was cut by 2 bases, the J end by 1 base, with 12 bases between. CDR3 length: 16 amino acids. Per the germline V gene, CDR1 is SGHKS and CDR2 is YYEKEE (reference sequence). In DNA form, the CDR3 reads TGTGCCAGCAGCTTTTTAGGGACGGGGAACACCGGGGAGCTGTTTTTT. It yields the protein CASSFLGTGNTGELFF.

The chain uses TRBV19 and TRBJ1-6; D gene uncertain. V was pared by 10 bases and J by 1 base, with 14 bases between. The CDR3 is made up of 15 amino acids. The germline V gene encodes CDR1 LNHDA and CDR2 SQIVND (reference sequence). The CDR3 protein is CAKAREGSYNSPLHF. CDR3 nucleotides: TGTGCCAAAGCAAGGGAAGGGTCCTATAATTCACCCCTCCACTTT.

The chain uses TRBV18 and TRBJ1-1, with D possibly TRBD1 on 5 matching bases. Germline assignment: CDR1 KGHSH and CDR2 LQKENI. This CDR3 has 14 amino acids. V was cut by 6 bases and J by 0 bases, with 11 bases left in between. The CDR3 reads CASSPTALNTEAFF. The CDR3 DNA follows: TGTGCCAGCTCGCCGACAGCATTGAACACTGAAGCTTTCTTT.

The V and J genes are TRBV7-8 and TRBJ2-7; D gene uncertain. The germline V gene has CDR1 SGHVS and CDR2 FQNEAQ. CDR3 length equals 12 residues. With 2 bases removed from V and 4 bases from J, the gap between germline ends came to 6 bases. This CDR3 is CASSLFLYEQYF. For the CDR3, the DNA is TGTGCCAGCAGCTTATTCTTGTACGAGCAGTACTTC.

V and J are TRBV30 and TRBJ2-2; 9 bases align to TRBD1. This CDR3 comprises 15 residues. From germline, CDR1 is GTSNPN and CDR2 SVGIG (reference sequence). V lost 3 bases, J lost 5 bases, and 7 bases stayed unmatched. The CDR3 nucleotides are TGTGCCTGGAGCACTGGACAGGGGTGGACCGGGGAGCTGTTTTTT. This codes for CAWSTGQGWTGELFF.

This clone was found a few times. The rearrangement uses TRBV18 and TRBJ1-1; D gene uncertain. The CDR3 length is 13 residues. The germline gives CDR1 KGHSH, CDR2 LQKENI. The V end was cut by 6 bases, the J end by 9 bases, with 17 bases between. The CDR3 here is CASSPEARGKAFF. The DNA of the CDR3 is TGTGCCAGCTCCCCCGAGGCCCGGGGAAAAGCTTTCTTT.

The V call is TRBV6-1, the J call TRBJ1-2, with D perhaps TRBD1 (5 bases). Germline values: CDR1 MNHNS, CDR2 SASEGT. This CDR3 region has 15 residues. The ends were cut back, 1 base at V and 8 bases at J, with 17 bases in the middle. The CDR3 DNA follows: TGTGCCAGCAGTGAAGACGGACAAGACGTAATGGGCTACACCTTC. Translated, it gives CASSEDGQDVMGYTF.

The chain uses TRBV4-2 and TRBJ2-1; 13 nucleotides agree with TRBD2. Trimming at V came to 0 bases and at J to 9 bases, leaving 8 bases not matched to a gene. The CDR3 covers 17 residues. Germline loops: CDR1 LGHNA, CDR2 YNFKEQ. CDR3 sequence reads: CASSQDYRTSGRTEQFF. The CDR3, as DNA: TGTGCCAGCAGCCAAGATTATAGGACTAGCGGGAGAACTGAGCAGTTCTTC.

V is TRBV3-1 (or the pseudogene TRBV3-2) and J is TRBJ2-1; 12 bases match TRBD2. Germline V gene sequence: CDR1 LGHDT, CDR2 YNNKEL (reference sequence). The CDR3 consists of 16 residues. V lost 5 bases to trimming and J lost 4 bases; unmatched junction nucleotides: 6. In DNA form, the CDR3 reads TGTGCCAGCAGCAAACCGGGACTAGCGGGTTACAATGAGCAGTTCTTC. Its translation: CASSKPGLAGYNEQFF.

The chain links TRBV7-2 to TRBJ2-7, with D unresolved. The CDR3 has 15 amino acids. Per germline, CDR1 SGHTA and CDR2 FQGNSA. V lost 4 bases and J lost 3, with 16 bases in between. CDR3 sequence: CASSSGPSKGYEQYF. CDR3 bases: TGTGCCAGCAGCTCCGGGCCTTCGAAAGGCTACGAGCAGTACTTC. The variable domain in full, with the rest retrieved from reference TRBV7-2 and TRBJ2-7, is GAGVSQSPSNKVTEKGKDVELRCDPISGHTALYWYRQSLGQGLEFLIYFQGNSAPDKSGLPSDRFSAERTGGSVSTLTIQRTQQEDSAVYLCASSSGPSKGYEQYFGPGTRLTVT.

This CDR3 reads CASSPMAGGDSPLHF. CDR3 nucleotide sequence: TGTGCCAGCAGCCCCATGGCGGGGGGCGATTCACCCCTCCACTTT. The chain carries TRBV3-1 (or the pseudogene TRBV3-2) and TRBJ1-6, with D perhaps TRBD1 (6 bases). Trimming took off 4 bases at V and 8 bases at J, with 15 bases between the two ends. The CDR3 runs to 15 residues. Per germline, CDR1 LGHDT and CDR2 YNNKEL (reference sequence).

This clone was detected only once. The chain is built from TRBV9 and TRBJ1-3; weak D call: TRBD1 (5 bases). CDR1 and CDR2 (germline): SGDLS, YYNGEE. This CDR3 region has 16 residues. V was trimmed by 3 bases and J by 4 bases, leaving 17 bases between them. The CDR3 DNA follows: TGTGCCAGCAGCGCAAACCCTCAGGGTGGGGGAAACACCATATATTTT. Translating gives CASSANPQGGGNTIYF.

On this clone: Its ends do not fully match the called genes, so a read error is possible. The chain employs TRBV10-1 and TRBJ1-1; 7 bases align to TRBD1. Germline CDR1 WNHNN, CDR2 SYGVQD (reference sequence). The CDR3 has 14 amino acids. This CDR3 reads CASSEPGQPIEGVF. CDR3 coding DNA: TGCGCCAGCAGTGAGCCGGGACAGCCTATTGAAGGGGTCTTT.

This clone has more than one count but fewer than ten. CDR3 residues: CASSNRPNEQFF. The DNA for the CDR3 is TGTGCCAGCAGCAATAGGCCGAATGAGCAGTTCTTC. J is TRBJ2-1 and V is TRBV7-2; the D is unclear. The CDR3 sequence is 12 residues long. V was pared by 5 bases and J by 7 bases, with 9 bases between. CDR1 SGHTA and CDR2 FQGNSA come from the germline V gene. Drawing the rest from reference TRBV7-2 and TRBJ2-1, the complete variable domain is GAGVSQSPSNKVTEKGKDVELRCDPISGHTALYWYRQSLGQGLEFLIYFQGNSAPDKSGLPSDRFSAERTGGSVSTLTIQRTQQEDSAVYLCASSNRPNEQFFGPGTRLTVL.

This chain connects TRBV7-9 to TRBJ1-4; D gene uncertain. The CDR3 has 15 residues. The V end was cut by 3 bases, the J end by 2 bases, with 10 bases between. Germline assignment: CDR1 SEHNR and CDR2 FQNEAQ (reference sequence). CDR3 sequence reads: CASSFSGFTNEKLFF. In DNA form, the CDR3 reads TGTGCCAGCAGCTTTTCGGGATTCACTAATGAAAAACTGTTTTTT.

The chain uses TRBV6-5 and TRBJ2-1; D gene unclear. This CDR3 spans 16 amino acids. Germline V CDR1 and CDR2: MNHEY, SVGAGI. With 2 bases removed from V and 6 bases from J, the gap between germline ends came to 17 bases. CDR3 in DNA: TGTGCCAGCAGTTACCTCCGACGTGGCGGCGGCAATGAGCAGTTCTTC. Protein product: CASSYLRRGGGNEQFF.

In this sample, this clone turned up once. The chain employs TRBV9 and TRBJ2-3; D unresolved. The CDR3 is 15 residues long. Looked up from germline, CDR1 is SGDLS and CDR2 is YYNGEE. V lost 0 bases and J lost 0, with 8 bases in between. CDR3 bases: TGTGCCAGCAGCGTAGATCAGGCTAGCACAGATACGCAGTATTTT. This codes for CASSVDQASTDTQYF.

This clone was counted only a few times. V is TRBV5-5 and J is TRBJ1-6, with D perhaps TRBD1 (6 bases). The CDR3 loop spans 16 amino acids. Germline CDR1 and CDR2: SGHKS and YYEKEE (reference sequence). The V gene lost 4 bases and the J gene lost 7 bases, with 18 bases spanning the gap. CDR3 sequence (DNA): TGTGCCAGCAGCCGAGTGGGGGGGCTCCCGAATTCACCCCTCCACTTT. Amino acid sequence: CASSRVGGLPNSPLHF.